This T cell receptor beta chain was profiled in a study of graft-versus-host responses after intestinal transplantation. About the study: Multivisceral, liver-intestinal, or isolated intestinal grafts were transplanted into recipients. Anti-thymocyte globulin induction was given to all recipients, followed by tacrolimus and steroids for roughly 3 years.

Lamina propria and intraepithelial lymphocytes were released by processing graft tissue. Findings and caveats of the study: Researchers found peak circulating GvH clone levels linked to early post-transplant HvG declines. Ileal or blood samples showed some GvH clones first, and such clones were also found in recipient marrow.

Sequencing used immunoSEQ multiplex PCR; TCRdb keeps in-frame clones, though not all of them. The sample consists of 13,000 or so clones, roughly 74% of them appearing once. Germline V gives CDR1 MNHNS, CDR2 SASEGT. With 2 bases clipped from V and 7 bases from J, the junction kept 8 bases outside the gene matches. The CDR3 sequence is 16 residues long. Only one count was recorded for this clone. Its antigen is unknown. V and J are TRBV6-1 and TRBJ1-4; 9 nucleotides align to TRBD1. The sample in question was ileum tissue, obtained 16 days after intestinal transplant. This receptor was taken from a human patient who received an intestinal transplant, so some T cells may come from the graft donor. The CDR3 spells CASSESPGQGFEKLFF. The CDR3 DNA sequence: TGTGCCAGCAGTGAATCACCGGGACAGGGCTTTGAAAAACTGTTTTTT.